These 17 T cell receptor beta chains came from one sample sequenced in a study of T cells in Graves' hyperthyroidism and ophthalmopathy. The source material, RNA transcripts, was used to amplify TCR beta CDR3 regions. During a first-round RT-PCR of the TCR CDR3, the HTBI primer set was used. A single record per CDR3 protein comes from TCRdb applying MiXCR to the multiplex PCR reads. In the table there are hundreds of thousands of distinct CDR3 sequences, approximately 15% of which are singletons. The sample was blood. Receptors were obtained from a woman aged 18-29 years with Graves' hyperthyroidism.

This clonotype has more than one count but fewer than ten. Here the CDR3 DNA reads TGTGCCAGCAGTTACCTCGGGATTTACACTGAAGCTTTCTTT. Translated, it gives CASSYLGIYTEAFF. The chain employs TRBV6-2 or TRBV6-3 and TRBJ1-1; D call uncertain. CDR1 MNHEY and CDR2 SVGEGT come from the germline V gene. V was clipped by 2 bases and J by 3 bases, with 10 bases between them. The CDR3 has 14 residues.

Notes on this clonotype: Since a much larger clone is just one base distant, this may be a read error. This CDR3 is CASSGDRGQLGMNTEAFF. Written as DNA, the CDR3 is TGTGCCAGCAGCGGGGACAGGGGGCAATTGGGGATGAACACTGAAGCTTTCTTT. The chain is built from TRBV6-1 and TRBJ1-1; TRBD1 matches at 12 bases. Per the germline V gene, CDR1 is MNHNS and CDR2 is SASEGT. Unmatched junction bases numbered 11, after V lost 6 bases and J lost 0 bases. CDR3 length: 18 residues.

CDR3 in amino acids: CSASRGSGGSPLHF. Here the CDR3 DNA reads TGCAGTGCTAGTCGGGGGTCTGGTGGTTCACCCCTCCACTTT. The rearrangement uses TRBV20-1 and TRBJ1-6, with TRBD1 as a possible D gene (5 bases). The CDR3 totals 14 residues. V lost 3 bases to trimming and J lost 9 bases, with 15 bases between them. From germline, CDR1 is DFQATT and CDR2 SNEGSKA (reference sequence).

This clonotype was counted only a few times. V usage is TRBV5-8 and J usage is TRBJ2-5; D gene uncertain. V shed 0 bases and J shed 5 bases, with 5 bases lying between them. The CDR3 has 12 amino acids. Germline values: CDR1 SGHTS, CDR2 YDEGEE. The CDR3 region has the DNA TGTGCCAGCAGCTTGGTGTGGGAGACCCAGTACTTC. This gives the protein CASSLVWETQYF.

This sequence joins TRBV12-3 or TRBV12-4 and TRBJ2-7, with TRBD2 as a possible D gene (7 bases). V lost 5 bases and J lost 0, with 20 bases in between. There are 17 residues in the CDR3. CDR3 in amino acids: CASSRTGGGRTSYEQYF. DNA for the CDR3: TGTGCCAGCAGTAGAACTGGCGGGGGCCGAACCTCCTACGAGCAGTACTTC.

At least ten counts were recorded for this clonotype. The rearrangement links TRBV12-3 or TRBV12-4 to TRBJ1-1; no clear D. CDR3 length equals 15 residues. V lost 2 bases to trimming and J lost 4 bases, with 14 bases between them. CDR3 sequence (DNA): TGTGCCAGCAGTTTAAGTCCACCCCGCGGCACTGAAGCTTTCTTT. The encoded protein is CASSLSPPRGTEAFF.

This rearrangement joins TRBV5-6 to TRBJ2-1, with D perhaps given as TRBD1 or TRBD2 (6 bases each). The CDR3 totals 16 residues. Germline V gene lookup returns CDR1 SGHDT and CDR2 YYEEEE. V was cut by 3 bases and J by 4 bases, with 17 bases left in between. The CDR3 loop is CASSSYRGRGYNEQFF. The CDR3 DNA reads as TGTGCCAGCAGCTCCTACCGGGGGCGGGGATACAATGAGCAGTTCTTC.

In its sample, this clonotype was seen a few times. This chain links TRBV28 with TRBJ1-5; D is possibly TRBD1 (5 bases). With 3 bases removed from V and 0 bases from J, the gap between germline ends came to 12 bases. The CDR3 runs to 16 residues. The germline CDR1 and CDR2 sequences are MDHEN and SYDVKM. The CDR3 bases are TGTGCCAGCAGTTTCTTTCTCCAGGGTAGCAATCAGCCCCAGCATTTT. Protein product: CASSFFLQGSNQPQHF.

The rearrangement joins TRBV29-1 to TRBJ2-5; maybe TRBD2 (5 bases). The CDR3 loop spans 13 amino acids. Germline CDR1 reads SQVTM; CDR2 reads ANQGSEA. V gave up 4 bases and J gave up 1 base, with 10 bases separating them. Written as DNA, the CDR3 is TGCAGCGTTGCGCCAGCGGTCCAAGAGACCCAGTACTTC. Translation: CSVAPAVQETQYF.

This clonotype was detected a few times. V and J are TRBV30 and TRBJ2-7; 9 positions agree with TRBD2. Germline V gives CDR1 GTSNPN, CDR2 SVGIG (reference sequence). The CDR3 has 13 residues. V lost 4 bases, J lost 5 bases, and 6 bases stayed unmatched. CDR3 sequence: CAWKRAGGNEQYF. DNA of the CDR3: TGTGCCTGGAAACGGGCGGGAGGGAACGAGCAGTACTTC.

This clonotype was counted many times. The chain links TRBV2 to TRBJ2-1; TRBD1 might be the D (6 bases). CDR3 length equals 19 residues. The germline V and J ends were trimmed by 1 base and 1 base, with 20 bases remaining between them. Germline CDR1 and CDR2: SNHLY and FYNNEI. The CDR3 bases are TGTGCCAGCAGTGAAGGGCAGGGGCACCCTCGCTCGTCCTACAATGAGCAGTTCTTC. Translating it yields CASSEGQGHPRSSYNEQFF.

The rearrangement joins TRBV18 to TRBJ1-1, with 7 bases that match TRBD1. J lost 1 base, V lost 5 bases, and 10 bases had no gene match. CDR3 length: 16 amino acids. Germline assignment: CDR1 KGHSH and CDR2 LQKENI. The CDR3 nucleotides read TGTGCCAGCTCAACAGGGACAGCCCTAGGGAACACTGAAGCTTTCTTT. It codes for CASSTGTALGNTEAFF.

This clonotype came up a few times. The chain carries TRBV12-3 or TRBV12-4 and TRBJ1-5; D may be TRBD1 (5 bases). V was cut by 3 bases and J by 2 bases, with 11 bases left in between. The CDR3 runs to 15 residues. The CDR3 protein is CASSFWGIGNQPQHF. In DNA form, the CDR3 reads TGTGCCAGCAGTTTTTGGGGGATCGGCAATCAGCCCCAGCATTTT.

In its sample, this clonotype was seen many times. This chain joins TRBV20-1 and TRBJ2-1; TRBD1 or TRBD2 may be the D gene (5 bases each). V was shortened by 6 bases and J by 2 bases, with 17 bases between the two germline ends. The CDR3 loop spans 15 amino acids. Per germline, CDR1 DFQATT and CDR2 SNEGSKA (reference sequence). The CDR3 region has the DNA TGCAGTGCGACACCCCCTAGGGACGCCTACAATGAGCAGTTCTTC. This translates into CSATPPRDAYNEQFF.

This clonotype was observed many times. The chain has TRBV2 and TRBJ2-7; weak D call: TRBD1 (6 bases). V was pared by 7 bases and J by 0 bases, with 13 bases between. The CDR3 is 14 residues long. Germline CDR1 is SNHLY and CDR2 is FYNNEI. In DNA, the CDR3 is TGTGCCAGCATGACAGGAATAAGCTCCTACGAGCAGTACTTC. Translated: CASMTGISSYEQYF.

This clonotype was seen more than once but under ten times. The chain recombines TRBV5-1 with TRBJ2-7, with no clear D. The V and J ends lost 0 bases and 2 bases respectively, with 9 bases between them. Germline CDR1 and CDR2: SGHRS and YFSETQ. This CDR3 comprises 14 residues. The CDR3 sequence: CASSLGSAPYEQYF. CDR3 bases: TGCGCCAGCAGCTTGGGGTCAGCCCCCTACGAGCAGTACTTC.

Only one count was recorded for this clonotype. The chain has TRBV19 and TRBJ2-1; D gene uncertain. CDR1 is LNHDA, CDR2 SQIVND, per germline (reference sequence). The CDR3 extends over 14 amino acids. The V end lost 7 bases, the J end lost 10 bases, and 20 bases lay between the germline ends. In DNA form, the CDR3 reads TGTGCCAGTACCCTAACATCGCCCCTTGGGGAGCAGTTCTTC. It encodes CASTLTSPLGEQFF. Combining the CDR3 with reference TRBV19 and TRBJ2-1 gives the whole variable domain DGGITQSPKYLFRKEGQNVTLSCEQNLNHDAMYWYRQDPGQGLRLIYYSQIVNDFQKGDIAEGYSVSREKKESFPLTVTSAQKNPTAFYLCASTLTSPLGEQFFGPGTRLTVL.